These 19 T cell receptor beta chains originate from one sample sequenced in a study of T cell responses to AZD1222 COVID-19 vaccine. Profiled with immunoSEQ multiplex PCR; TCRdb holds only in-frame clones, not every one. The profile shows around 64,000 clones, about 80% of them singletons. The source material was peripheral blood, sampled 28 days after the second AZD1222 dose. The origin of the receptors is an adult who received the AZD1222 COVID-19 vaccine.

The J gene is TRBJ1-1, the V gene TRBV27; D perhaps matches TRBD1 (5 bases). The CDR3 sequence is 12 residues long. The germline V and J ends were trimmed by 6 bases and 8 bases, with 13 bases remaining between them. In germline, CDR1 is MNHEY, CDR2 SMNVEV (reference sequence). The CDR3 DNA sequence: TGTGCCAGCAGGAAAATAGGGGAGGAAGCTTTCTTT. It is translated as CASRKIGEEAFF.

In this sample, this clone turned up once. V is TRBV6-1 and J is TRBJ2-3; no firm D call. The CDR3 covers 17 residues. Trimming removed 2 bases at V and 1 base at J, with 16 bases between. Germline V gene lookup returns CDR1 MNHNS and CDR2 SASEGT. CDR3 nucleotides: TGTGCCAGCAGTGAACTCGGTGGGAATTATGGCACAGATACGCAGTATTTT. Translation gives CASSELGGNYGTDTQYF.

The chain uses TRBV19 and TRBJ2-1, with D perhaps matching TRBD2 (6 bases). The CDR3 has 15 amino acids. Looked up from germline, CDR1 is LNHDA and CDR2 is SQIVND (reference sequence). Trimming shortened V by 3 bases and J by 5 bases, and 14 bases separated the two germline ends. The CDR3 DNA is TGTGCCAGTAGTATGCAGGACTACCCGCACAATGAGCAGTTCTTC. Protein sequence: CASSMQDYPHNEQFF.

The genes are TRBV12-3 or TRBV12-4 and TRBJ2-3; D remains unclear. Trimming stripped 1 base from V and 6 bases from J, with 5 bases between. The CDR3 consists of 12 residues. Here the CDR3 DNA reads TGTGCCAGCAGTTTAGGTGAGGATACGCAGTATTTT. The encoded protein is CASSLGEDTQYF.

The chain employs TRBV7-8 and TRBJ2-2; TRBD2 matches 11 bases. This CDR3 contains 17 residues. V trimming: 5 bases; J trimming: 1 base; junction bases outside the gene matches: 6. Germline V lookup: CDR1 SGHVS, CDR2 FQNEAQ. As DNA, the CDR3 is TGTGCCAGCAGCCGAAAGCTAGCGGGGGGGAACACCGGGGAGCTGTTTTTT. Residues: CASSRKLAGGNTGELFF.

This chain links TRBV3-1 (or the pseudogene TRBV3-2) with TRBJ1-2; D remains unclear. V lost 1 base and J lost 0, with 18 bases in between. This CDR3 has 18 residues. Germline V gene lookup returns CDR1 LGHDT and CDR2 YNNKEL (reference sequence). CDR3 DNA sequence: TGTGCCAGCAGCCAAGTCTTCCAGAGAGCTGGTGCTAACTATGGCTACACCTTC. It yields the protein CASSQVFQRAGANYGYTF.

The chain carries TRBV5-6 and TRBJ2-1; D unresolved. Germline V gives CDR1 SGHDT, CDR2 YYEEEE. This CDR3 contains 15 residues. V lost 0 bases and J 5 bases, leaving 12 bases between the germline ends. This CDR3 reads CASSLARDWDNEQFF. CDR3 nucleotide sequence: TGTGCCAGCAGCTTGGCTAGGGATTGGGACAATGAGCAGTTCTTC.

The chain uses TRBV20-1 and TRBJ1-1; D not resolved. Germline V gives CDR1 DFQATT, CDR2 SNEGSKA (reference sequence). This CDR3 has 10 residues. V lost 5 bases and J lost 4, with 5 bases in between. In DNA form, the CDR3 reads TGCAGTGCTCGGACCACTGAAGCTTTCTTT. Protein product: CSARTTEAFF.

The V call is TRBV2, the J call TRBJ1-2; D is undetermined. This CDR3 is built from 14 residues. The V and J ends lost 3 bases and 2 bases respectively, with 10 bases between them. Per germline, CDR1 SNHLY and CDR2 FYNNEI. In DNA form, the CDR3 reads TGTGCCAGCAGTGATGGACGGTCGAACTATGGCTACACCTTC. As protein: CASSDGRSNYGYTF. The entire variable domain, with the rest obtained from reference TRBV2 and TRBJ1-2, is as follows: EPEVTQTPSHQVTQMGQEVILRCVPISNHLYFYWYRQILGQKVEFLVSFYNNEISEKSEIFDDQFSVERPDGSNFTLKIRSTKLEDSAMYFCASSDGRSNYGYTFGSGTRLTVV.

The chain recombines TRBV5-1 with TRBJ1-6, with TRBD1 as a possible D gene (5 bases). V shed 4 bases and J shed 0 bases, with 11 bases lying between them. This CDR3 comprises 16 residues. Germline-derived CDR1 and CDR2 are SGHRS and YFSETQ. The CDR3 region has the DNA TGCGCCAGCAGCCTGGGGGGGAGCTCCTATAATTCACCCCTCCACTTT. Translation gives CASSLGGSSYNSPLHF.

V is TRBV5-1 and J is TRBJ2-2; unclear D gene. Per germline, CDR1 SGHRS and CDR2 YFSETQ. The length of the CDR3 is 14 residues. V lost 0 bases and J lost 4, with 7 bases in between. In nucleotides, the CDR3 is TGCGCCAGCAGCTTGGGGGATCCCACCGGGGAGCTGTTTTTT. As protein: CASSLGDPTGELFF.

This chain joins TRBV6-5 and TRBJ1-5, with D hard to call. V lost 7 bases to trimming and J lost 7 bases, with 14 bases between them. Germline CDR1 is MNHEY and CDR2 is SVGAGI. The CDR3 is made up of 13 amino acids. This CDR3 is CASNSNAAQPQHF. The CDR3 nucleotides read TGTGCCAGCAACAGTAACGCGGCCCAGCCCCAGCATTTT.

This clone showed up just a few times. The chain links TRBV2 to TRBJ2-5; 7 bases align to TRBD1. The CDR3 covers 14 residues. The V and J ends lost 6 bases and 4 bases, in that order; junction bases with no gene match: 8. The germline gives CDR1 SNHLY, CDR2 FYNNEI. CDR3 nucleotide sequence: TGTGCCAGCAGCCCGTCGACAGGGAGAGAGACCCAGTACTTC. It encodes CASSPSTGRETQYF.

The V and J genes are TRBV20-1 and TRBJ1-2, with a tentative D call TRBD1 (5 bases). The CDR3 contains 13 residues. The germline V and J ends were trimmed by 3 bases and 6 bases, with 14 bases remaining between them. Germline V gene data show CDR1 as DFQATT and CDR2 as SNEGSKA (reference sequence). The CDR3 nucleotides read TGCAGTGCTAGTGTCAGGGACCCGGATGGCTACACCTTC. Encoded protein: CSASVRDPDGYTF.

This sequence joins TRBV30 and TRBJ1-2; D is unresolved. Per germline, CDR1 GTSNPN and CDR2 SVGIG (reference sequence). The V gene lost 0 bases and the J gene lost 0 bases, with 5 bases spanning the gap. This CDR3 is built from 13 residues. CDR3 DNA: TGTGCCTGGAGTGTAGGGTCTAACTATGGCTACACCTTC. This gives the protein CAWSVGSNYGYTF.

For the CDR3, the DNA is TGTGCCAGCAGCTCAGGGGAGGGCTACACCTTC. Residues: CASSSGEGYTF. This chain joins TRBV7-9 and TRBJ1-2, with D possibly being TRBD1 (6 bases). V lost 4 bases to trimming and J lost 8 bases, with 8 bases between them. Germline V gene data show CDR1 as SEHNR and CDR2 as FQNEAQ (reference sequence). This CDR3 is built from 11 residues.

The chain is built from TRBV9 and TRBJ1-2, with TRBD1 identical over 12 bases. This CDR3 spans 16 amino acids. V gave up 4 bases and J gave up 6 bases; unmatched junction bases: 10. In germline, CDR1 is SGDLS, CDR2 YYNGEE. The CDR3 DNA is TGTGCCAGCAGCCAAAGGTCCGGGACAGGGGGCGATGGCTACACCTTC. Translation gives CASSQRSGTGGDGYTF.

The V call is TRBV9, the J call TRBJ1-2; 9 bases fit TRBD1. CDR3 length: 15 amino acids. Germline CDR1 reads SGDLS; CDR2 reads YYNGEE. J gave up 2 bases and V 0 bases, and 2 bases lay outside the gene matches. DNA for the CDR3: TGTGCCAGCAGCGTAGTGGACAGGGGAAACTATGGCTACACCTTC. Translating it yields CASSVVDRGNYGYTF. Full variable domain (remainder filled in from reference TRBV9 and TRBJ1-2): DSGVTQTPKHLITATGQRVTLRCSPRSGDLSVYWYQQSLDQGLQFLIQYYNGEERAKGNILERFSAQQFPDLHSELNLSSLELGDSALYFCASSVVDRGNYGYTFGSGTRLTVV.

V is TRBV30 and J is TRBJ2-1; perhaps TRBD1 as D (6 bases). The CDR3 is 14 residues long. Germline V lookup: CDR1 GTSNPN, CDR2 SVGIG (reference sequence). The V end lost 5 bases, the J end lost 2 bases, and 13 bases lay between the germline ends. As DNA, the CDR3 is TGTGCCTGGGAGCGACAGGCGACCTACAATGAGCAGTTCTTC. It codes for CAWERQATYNEQFF.